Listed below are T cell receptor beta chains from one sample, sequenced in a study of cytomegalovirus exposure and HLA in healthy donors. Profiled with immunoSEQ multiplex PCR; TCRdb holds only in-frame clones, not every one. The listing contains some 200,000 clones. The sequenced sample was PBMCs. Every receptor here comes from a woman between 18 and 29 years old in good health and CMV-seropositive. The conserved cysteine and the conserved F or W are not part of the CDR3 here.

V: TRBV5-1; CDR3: ASSLDGTGTETQY
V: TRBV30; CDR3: AWSIGQGNNEKLF
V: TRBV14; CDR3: ASSQGTETTYEQY
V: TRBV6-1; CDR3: ASTEGGGIETQY
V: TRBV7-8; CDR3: ASSPRVGATGNTIY
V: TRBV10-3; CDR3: AIRSSDPYEQY
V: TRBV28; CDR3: ASSLLGEMNTEAF
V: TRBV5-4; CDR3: ASSLGSDRFGTDTQY
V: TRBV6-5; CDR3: ASRGAEANYGYT
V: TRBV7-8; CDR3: ASSLVQQRTDTQY
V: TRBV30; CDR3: AWSYSGGWDEQF
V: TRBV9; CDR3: ASSGGQDHYGYT
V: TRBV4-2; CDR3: ASSLEAQVLSSYEQY
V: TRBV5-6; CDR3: ASSLSYGRSNSPLH
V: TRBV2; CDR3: ASSDRTGRAF
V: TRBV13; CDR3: ASSLGGREQF
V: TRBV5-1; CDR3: ASKSEGADEKLF
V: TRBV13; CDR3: ASSLLTSPNPSYNEQF
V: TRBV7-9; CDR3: ASSLAGAGKDTQY
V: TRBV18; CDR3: ASSPVLVQGAGEKLF
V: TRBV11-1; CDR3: ASSSDNYEQY
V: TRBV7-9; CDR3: ASSPGLAGEQY
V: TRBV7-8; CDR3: ASSLLGATGTGELF
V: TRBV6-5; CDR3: ASSYQGSLFAEAF
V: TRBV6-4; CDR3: ASSLEGAGELF